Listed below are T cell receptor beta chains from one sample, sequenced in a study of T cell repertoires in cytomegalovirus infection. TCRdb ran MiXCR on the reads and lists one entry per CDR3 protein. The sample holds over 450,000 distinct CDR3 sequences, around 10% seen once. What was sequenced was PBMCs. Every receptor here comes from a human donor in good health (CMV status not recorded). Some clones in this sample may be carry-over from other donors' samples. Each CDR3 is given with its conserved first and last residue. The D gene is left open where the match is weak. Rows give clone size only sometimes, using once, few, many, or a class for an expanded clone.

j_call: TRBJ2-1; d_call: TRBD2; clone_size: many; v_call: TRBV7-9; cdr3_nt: TGTGCCAGCAGCGGCAGGGTAGCGGGAGCCTACAATGAGCAGTTCTTC; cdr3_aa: CASSGRVAGAYNEQFF
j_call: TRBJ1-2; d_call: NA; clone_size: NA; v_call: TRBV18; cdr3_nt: TGTGCCAGCTCACCACCGGGGACGGTCTATGGCTACACCTTC; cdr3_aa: CASSPPGTVYGYTF
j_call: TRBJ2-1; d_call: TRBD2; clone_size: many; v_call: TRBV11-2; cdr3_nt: TGTGCCAGCAGTCCCCTCACTAGCGGGGAATACAATGAGCAGTTCTTC; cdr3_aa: CASSPLTSGEYNEQFF
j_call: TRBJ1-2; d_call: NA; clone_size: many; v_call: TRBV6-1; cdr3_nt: TGTGCCAGCAGCCCCAAAGTCTATGGCTACACCTTC; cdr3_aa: CASSPKVYGYTF
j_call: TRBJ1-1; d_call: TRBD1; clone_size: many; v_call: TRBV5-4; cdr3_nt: TGTGCCAGCAGCTTACCGGGACAGCCGACCCGAATAGCTTTCTTT; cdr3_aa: CASSLPGQPTRIAFF
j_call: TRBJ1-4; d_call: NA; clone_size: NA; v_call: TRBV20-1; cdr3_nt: TGCAGTGCCACCCTAGAACCGGGGCTTAAAAAACTGTTTTTT; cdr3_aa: CSATLEPGLKKLFF
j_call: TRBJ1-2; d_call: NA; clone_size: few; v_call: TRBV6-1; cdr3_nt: TGTGCCAGCAGTGAAGCAGGAGGGGGCTATGGCTACACCTTC; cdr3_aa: CASSEAGGGYGYTF
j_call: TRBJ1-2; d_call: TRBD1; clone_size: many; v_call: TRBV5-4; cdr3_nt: TGTGCCAGCAGCTTTCTGACAGGGTTAAGCGGTGGCTACACCTTC; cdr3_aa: CASSFLTGLSGGYTF
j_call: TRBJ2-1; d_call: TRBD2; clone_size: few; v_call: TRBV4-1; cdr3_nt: TGCGCCAGCAGCCAAGATCGGGGGGGGAATGAGCAGTTCTTC; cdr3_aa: CASSQDRGGNEQFF
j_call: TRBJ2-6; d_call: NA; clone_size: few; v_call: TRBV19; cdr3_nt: TGTGCCAGTAGTATGCTCGCCCCCTCTGGGGCCAACGTCCTGACTTTC; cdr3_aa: CASSMLAPSGANVLTF
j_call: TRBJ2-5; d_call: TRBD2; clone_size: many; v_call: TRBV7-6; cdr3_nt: TGTGCCAGCAGTCCATTCGCGGGGGTTGGTCAAGAGACCCAGTACTTC; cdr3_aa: CASSPFAGVGQETQYF
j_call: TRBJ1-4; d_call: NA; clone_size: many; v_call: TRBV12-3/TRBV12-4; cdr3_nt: TGTGCCAGCAGTTTCAACAGTATTAATGAAAAACTGTTTTTT; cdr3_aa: CASSFNSINEKLFF
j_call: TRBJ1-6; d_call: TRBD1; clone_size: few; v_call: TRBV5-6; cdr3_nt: TGTGCCAGCAGCTTCCTGCCAGGGGGGAATTCACCCCTCCACTTT; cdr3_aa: CASSFLPGGNSPLHF
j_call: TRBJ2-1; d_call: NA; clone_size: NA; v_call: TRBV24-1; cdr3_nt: TGTGCCACCACTTACTACAATGAGCAGTTCTTC; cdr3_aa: CATTYYNEQFF
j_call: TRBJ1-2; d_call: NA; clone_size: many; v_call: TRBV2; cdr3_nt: TGTGCCAGCAGTGAGGGGATAGGGATCAACTATGGCTACACCTTC; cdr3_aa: CASSEGIGINYGYTF
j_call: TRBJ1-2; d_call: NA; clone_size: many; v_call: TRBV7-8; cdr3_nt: TGTGCCAGCAGCTTAGGCGCACGGGGCTATGGCTACACCTTC; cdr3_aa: CASSLGARGYGYTF
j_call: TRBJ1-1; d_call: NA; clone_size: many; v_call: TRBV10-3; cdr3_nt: TGTGCCATCACCTCCGTGGGGAACACTGAAGCTTTCTTT; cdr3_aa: CAITSVGNTEAFF
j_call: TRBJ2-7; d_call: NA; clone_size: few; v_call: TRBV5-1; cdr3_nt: TGCGCCAGCAGCTTGGATAGGACTCCATCCTACGAGCAGTACTTC; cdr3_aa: CASSLDRTPSYEQYF
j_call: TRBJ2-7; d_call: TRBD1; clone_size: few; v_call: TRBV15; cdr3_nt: TGTGCCACCAGCAGGAGGGACAGGTCCCACGAGCAGTACTTC; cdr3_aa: CATSRRDRSHEQYF
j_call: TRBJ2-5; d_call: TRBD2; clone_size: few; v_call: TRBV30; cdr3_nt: TGTGCCTGGAGATTCGGCGGGAGGGACCAAGAGACCCAGTACTTC; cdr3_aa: CAWRFGGRDQETQYF
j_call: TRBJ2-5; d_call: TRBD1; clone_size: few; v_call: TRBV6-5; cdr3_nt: TGTGCCAGCAGTTACACGGGACAGTATGTGGAGACCCAGTACTTC; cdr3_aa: CASSYTGQYVETQYF
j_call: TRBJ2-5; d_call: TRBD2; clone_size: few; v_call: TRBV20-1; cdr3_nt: TGCAGTGCGCCCGGGACTAGCGGGAGTGTGGGGGAGACCCAGTACTTC; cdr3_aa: CSAPGTSGSVGETQYF
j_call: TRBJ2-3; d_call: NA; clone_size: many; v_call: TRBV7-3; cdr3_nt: TGTGCCAGCAGCCCCCGGGGGGCAGGATCAGATACGCAGTATTTT; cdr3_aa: CASSPRGAGSDTQYF
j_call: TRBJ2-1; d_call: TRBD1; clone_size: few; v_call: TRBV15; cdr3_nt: TGTGCCACCAGTCCCGACAGGGGCTCCTACAATGAGCAGTTCTTC; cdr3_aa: CATSPDRGSYNEQFF
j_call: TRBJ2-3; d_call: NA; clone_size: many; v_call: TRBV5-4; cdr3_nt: TGTGCCAGCAGCCCCCCACCCGGGACCTCGGGAGATACGCAGTATTTT; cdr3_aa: CASSPPPGTSGDTQYF
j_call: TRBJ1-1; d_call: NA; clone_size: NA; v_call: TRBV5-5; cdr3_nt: TGTGCCAACAGCTTAATAAACAGAGAACCTGAAGCTTTCTTT; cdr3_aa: CANSLINREPEAFF
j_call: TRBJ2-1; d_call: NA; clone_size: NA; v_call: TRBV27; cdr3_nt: TGTGCCAGCAGCCACGGTGAGGATGAGCAGTTCTTC; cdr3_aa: CASSHGEDEQFF
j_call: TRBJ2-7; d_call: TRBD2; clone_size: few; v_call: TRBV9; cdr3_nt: TGTGCCAGCAGCGGAGGGACTAGCGGGAGTCTGTACTTC; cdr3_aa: CASSGGTSGSLYF